This T cell receptor (beta chain) was sequenced for a study of T cell responses to AZD1222 COVID-19 vaccine. Profiling relied on immunoSEQ multiplex PCR, and the TCRdb table lists in-frame clones only, not all of them. The sample lists over 80,000 clones; approximately 90% were seen once. Germline V gene data show CDR1 as MNHEY and CDR2 as SMNVEV (reference sequence). This CDR3 contains 16 residues. Trimming removed 2 bases from V and 7 bases from J, with 18 bases in between. Study-wide results and limits: Targeting of unmutated variant regions was reportedly seen in nearly half of spike-specific TCRs. White British ancestry dominated among donors, who included more females, and clonal diversity was possibly underestimated.

With respect to this clone: The antigen is not known.

This chain joins TRBV27 and TRBJ1-5, with D perhaps TRBD1 (6 bases). This material consisted of peripheral blood, taken 28 days after the second AZD1222 dose. The sequence was obtained from an adult who received the AZD1222 COVID-19 vaccine. The DNA of the CDR3 is TGTGCCAGCAGTTTACGGCCCCCGGGACAATGGCAGCCCCAGCATTTT. Residues: CASSLRPPGQWQPQHF.